Below, one TCR beta chain is given with its context. V shed 6 bases and J 1 base; nucleotides not matched to a gene: 9. The CDR3 totals 17 residues. Germline V gene data show CDR1 as SNHLY and CDR2 as FYNNEI. This sample was taken from a study of blood T cell repertoires in COVID-19. Clones were read by immunoSEQ multiplex PCR, and TCRdb kept only the in-frame ones, dropping some. Altogether roughly 380,000 clones are present, roughly 90% being singletons, with the ten largest covering over 1%. Sequences were obtained from PBMCs or T cells enriched from blood (not recorded which). The origin of this receptor is a woman in her 30s who had been exposed to COVID-19. The genes are TRBV2 and TRBJ2-3; the match to TRBD2 covers 11 bases. Here the CDR3 DNA reads TGTGCCAGCAGGCCTACGCTAGCGGGAGGCGGCACAGATACGCAGTATTTT. The encoded protein is CASRPTLAGGGTDTQYF.